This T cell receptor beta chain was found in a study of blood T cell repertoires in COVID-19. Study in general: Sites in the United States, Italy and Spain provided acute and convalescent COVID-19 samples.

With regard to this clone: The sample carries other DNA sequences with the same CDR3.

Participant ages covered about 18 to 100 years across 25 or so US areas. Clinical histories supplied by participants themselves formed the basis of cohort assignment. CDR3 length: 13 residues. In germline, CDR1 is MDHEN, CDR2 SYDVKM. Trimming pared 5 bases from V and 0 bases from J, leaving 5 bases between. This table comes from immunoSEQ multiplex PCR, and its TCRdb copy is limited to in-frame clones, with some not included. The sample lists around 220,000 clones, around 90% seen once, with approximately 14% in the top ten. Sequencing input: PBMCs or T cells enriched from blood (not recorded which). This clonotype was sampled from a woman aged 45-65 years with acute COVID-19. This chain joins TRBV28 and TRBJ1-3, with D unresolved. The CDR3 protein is CASSPGSGNTIYF. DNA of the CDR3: TGTGCCAGCAGTCCCGGCTCTGGAAACACCATATATTTT.